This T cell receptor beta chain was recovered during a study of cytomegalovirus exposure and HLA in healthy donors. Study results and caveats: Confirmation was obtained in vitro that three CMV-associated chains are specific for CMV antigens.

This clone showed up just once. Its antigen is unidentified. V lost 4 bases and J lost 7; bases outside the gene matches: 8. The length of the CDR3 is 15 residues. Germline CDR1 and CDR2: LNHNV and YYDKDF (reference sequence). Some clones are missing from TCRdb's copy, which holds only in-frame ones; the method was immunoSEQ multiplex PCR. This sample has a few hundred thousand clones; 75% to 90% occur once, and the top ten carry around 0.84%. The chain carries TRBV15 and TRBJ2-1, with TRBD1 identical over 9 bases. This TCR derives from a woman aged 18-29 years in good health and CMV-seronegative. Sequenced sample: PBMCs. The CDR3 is CATSTQGAGWNEQFF. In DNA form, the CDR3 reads TGTGCCACCAGCACACAGGGGGCAGGATGGAATGAGCAGTTCTTC.